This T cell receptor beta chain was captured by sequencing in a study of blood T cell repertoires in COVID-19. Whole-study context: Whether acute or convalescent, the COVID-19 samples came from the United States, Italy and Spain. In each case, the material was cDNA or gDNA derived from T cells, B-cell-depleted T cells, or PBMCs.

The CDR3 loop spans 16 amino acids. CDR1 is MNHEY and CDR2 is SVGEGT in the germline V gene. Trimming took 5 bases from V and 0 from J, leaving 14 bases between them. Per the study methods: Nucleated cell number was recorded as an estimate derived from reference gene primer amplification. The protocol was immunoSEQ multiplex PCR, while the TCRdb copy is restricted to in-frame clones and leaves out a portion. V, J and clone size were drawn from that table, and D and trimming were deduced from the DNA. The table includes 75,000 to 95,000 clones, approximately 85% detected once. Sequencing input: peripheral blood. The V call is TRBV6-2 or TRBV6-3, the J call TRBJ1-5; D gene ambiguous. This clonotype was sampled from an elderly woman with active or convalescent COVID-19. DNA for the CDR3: TGTGCCAGCAGTCGTTCGACTGGAAATAGCAATCAGCCCCAGCATTTT. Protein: CASSRSTGNSNQPQHF.